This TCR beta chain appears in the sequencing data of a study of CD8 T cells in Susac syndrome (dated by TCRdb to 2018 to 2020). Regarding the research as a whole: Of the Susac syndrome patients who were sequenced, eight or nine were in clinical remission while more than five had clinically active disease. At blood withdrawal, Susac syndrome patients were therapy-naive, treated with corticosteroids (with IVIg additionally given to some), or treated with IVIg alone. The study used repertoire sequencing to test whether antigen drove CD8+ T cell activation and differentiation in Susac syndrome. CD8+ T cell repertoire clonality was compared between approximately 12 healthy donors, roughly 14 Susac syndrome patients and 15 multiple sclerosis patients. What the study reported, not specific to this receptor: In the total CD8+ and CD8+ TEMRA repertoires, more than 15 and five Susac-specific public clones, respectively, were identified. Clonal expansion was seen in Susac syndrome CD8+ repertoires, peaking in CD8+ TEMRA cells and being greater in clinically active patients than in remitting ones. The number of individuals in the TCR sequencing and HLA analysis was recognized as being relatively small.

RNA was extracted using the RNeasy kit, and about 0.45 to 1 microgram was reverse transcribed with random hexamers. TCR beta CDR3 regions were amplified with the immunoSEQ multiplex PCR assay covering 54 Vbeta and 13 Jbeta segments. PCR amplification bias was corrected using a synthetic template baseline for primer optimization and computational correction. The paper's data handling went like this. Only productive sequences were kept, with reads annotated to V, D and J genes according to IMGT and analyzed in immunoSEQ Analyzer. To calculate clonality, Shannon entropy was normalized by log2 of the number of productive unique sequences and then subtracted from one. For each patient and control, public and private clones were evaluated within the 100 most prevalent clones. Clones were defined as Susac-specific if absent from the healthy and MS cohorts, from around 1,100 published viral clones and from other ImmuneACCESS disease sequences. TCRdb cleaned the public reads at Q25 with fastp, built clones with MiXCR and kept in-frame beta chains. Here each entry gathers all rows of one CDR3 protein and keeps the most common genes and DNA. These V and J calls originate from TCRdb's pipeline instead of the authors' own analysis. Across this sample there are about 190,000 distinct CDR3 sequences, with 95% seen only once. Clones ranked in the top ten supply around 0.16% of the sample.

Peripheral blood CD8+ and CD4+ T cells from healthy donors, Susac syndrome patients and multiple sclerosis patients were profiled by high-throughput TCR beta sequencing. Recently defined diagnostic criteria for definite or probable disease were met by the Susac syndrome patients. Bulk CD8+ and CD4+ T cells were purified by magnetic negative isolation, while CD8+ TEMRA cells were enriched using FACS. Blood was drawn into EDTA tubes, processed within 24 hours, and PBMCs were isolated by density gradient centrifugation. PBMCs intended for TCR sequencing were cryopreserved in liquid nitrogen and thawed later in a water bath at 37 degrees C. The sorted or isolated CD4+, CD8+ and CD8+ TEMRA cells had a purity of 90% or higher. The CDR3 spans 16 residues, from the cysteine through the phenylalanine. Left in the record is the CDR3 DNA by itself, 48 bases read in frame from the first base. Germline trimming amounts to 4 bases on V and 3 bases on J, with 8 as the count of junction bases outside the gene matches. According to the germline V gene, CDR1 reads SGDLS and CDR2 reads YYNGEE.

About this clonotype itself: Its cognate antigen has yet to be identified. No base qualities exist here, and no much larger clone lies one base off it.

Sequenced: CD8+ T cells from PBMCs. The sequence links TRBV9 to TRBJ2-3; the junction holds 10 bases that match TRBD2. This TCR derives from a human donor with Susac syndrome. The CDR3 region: CASSQGLAEETDTQYF. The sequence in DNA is TGTGCCAGCAGCCAAGGACTAGCGGAAGAGACAGATACGCAGTATTTT.